One and the same sample provided the 5 T cell receptor beta chains below, sequenced in a study of blood T cells in healthy people across ages. PCR was performed a second time for about 7 to 11 cycles using a sample-barcoded 5' primer and a J-beta primer mix. TCRdb redid the calling of the 5' RACE reads with MiXCR, one entry per CDR3 protein. The sample yields some 1.4 million distinct CDR3 sequences, 40% to 50% seen once. The sequenced sample consisted of blood. The receptor set was obtained from a woman aged 18 to 35 in good health.

The chain couples TRBV7-2 to TRBJ1-1; the match to TRBD1 covers 7 bases. Germline lookup yields CDR1 SGHTA and CDR2 FQGNSA. Unmatched junction bases numbered 7, after V lost 5 bases and J lost 4 bases. This CDR3 has 14 residues. CDR3 coding DNA: TGTGCCAGCAGCGTGACAGGGATGGCCACTGAAGCTTTCTTT. Its protein is CASSVTGMATEAFF.

Only a few counts were recorded for this clonotype. The chain has TRBV18 and TRBJ2-7, with D tentatively TRBD1 (6 bases). The CDR3 runs to 16 residues. Trimming took 2 bases from V and 2 from J, leaving 16 bases between them. Germline lookup yields CDR1 KGHSH and CDR2 LQKENI. The CDR3 here is CASSPVAYGGPYEQYF. CDR3 DNA sequence: TGTGCCAGCTCACCAGTCGCCTATGGGGGCCCCTACGAGCAGTACTTC.

The V gene is TRBV20-1, the J gene TRBJ2-3; TRBD2 might be the D (7 bases). Trimming took off 5 bases at V and 1 base at J, with 13 bases between the two ends. Germline V CDR1 and CDR2: DFQATT, SNEGSKA (reference sequence). This CDR3 has 14 residues. CDR3 residues: CSAHTGGGTDTQYF. Written as DNA, the CDR3 is TGCAGTGCTCATACGGGGGGCGGCACAGATACGCAGTATTTT.

This clonotype has more than one count but fewer than ten. The rearrangement links TRBV30 to TRBJ2-4; no reliable D call. The J call may be mistaken, given a closer DNA end match to TRBJ2-7. Germline lookup yields CDR1 GTSNPN and CDR2 SVGIG (reference sequence). The CDR3 loop spans 12 amino acids. DNA for the CDR3: TGTGCCCGAGGAGCCACAGAATACGAGCAGTACTTC. This sequence encodes CARGATEYEQYF.

The chain carries TRBV21-1 and TRBJ1-3; no check of the table's D call, TRBD1, against the DNA was made. TRBV21-1 is recorded as a pseudogene. The CDR3 totals 17 residues. The CDR3 here is CARATPGQGISGDTIYF. CDR3 in DNA: TGTGCCAGAGCGACTCCGGGACAGGGGATTTCTGGAGACACCATATATTTT.